These T cell receptor beta chains were read from a single sample in a study of beta chain features in type 1 diabetes. Assay used: immunoSEQ multiplex PCR; TCRdb lists only in-frame clones, some missing. The sample consists of 350,000 to 450,000 clones, approximately 15% of them appearing once. The material sequenced was naive CD4+ T cells from blood. The receptors stem from a young man in good health. CDR3s include the opening cysteine and the closing phenylalanine or tryptophan. Each record gives: D gene, V gene, J gene, clone size, CDR3 length, CDR3 DNA, CDR3 protein. The D gene is left open where the match is weak. Some rows have no size entry. The others give once, few or many, or a class for an expanded clone.

D gene: TRBD1
V gene: TRBV30
J gene: TRBJ1-4
clone size: NA
CDR3 length: 14
CDR3 DNA: TGTGCCTGGAGTCCCCTCGGGCAGGGGGAGAAACTGTTTTTT
CDR3 protein: CAWSPLGQGEKLFF

D gene: TRBD1
V gene: TRBV30
J gene: TRBJ1-5
clone size: NA
CDR3 length: 15
CDR3 DNA: TGTGCCTGGAGTCACCCGGGGACAGGCAATCAGCCCCAGCATTTT
CDR3 protein: CAWSHPGTGNQPQHF

D gene: TRBD2
V gene: TRBV11-3
J gene: TRBJ2-1
clone size: few
CDR3 length: 15
CDR3 DNA: TGTGCCAGCAGCTCACTAGCGGGAGGCTACAATGAGCAGTTCTTC
CDR3 protein: CASSSLAGGYNEQFF

D gene: NA
V gene: TRBV7-2
J gene: TRBJ2-5
clone size: few
CDR3 length: 14
CDR3 DNA: TGTGCCAGCAGCTACAATGACGGGAAAGAGACCCAGTACTTC
CDR3 protein: CASSYNDGKETQYF

D gene: NA
V gene: TRBV4-3
J gene: TRBJ2-5
clone size: few
CDR3 length: 16
CDR3 DNA: TGCGCCAGCAGCCAAGATTATAGAGGGATTCAAGAGACCCAGTACTTC
CDR3 protein: CASSQDYRGIQETQYF

D gene: TRBD2
V gene: TRBV7-2
J gene: TRBJ2-5
clone size: NA
CDR3 length: 13
CDR3 DNA: TGTGCCAGTGCAGCGGGGGTCCAAGAGACCCAGTACTTC
CDR3 protein: CASAAGVQETQYF

D gene: NA
V gene: TRBV5-6
J gene: TRBJ2-6
clone size: NA
CDR3 length: 16
CDR3 DNA: TGTGCCAGCAGCTTGTCACTAGGTTCTGGGGCCAACGTCCTGACTTTC
CDR3 protein: CASSLSLGSGANVLTF

D gene: NA
V gene: TRBV27
J gene: TRBJ1-2
clone size: NA
CDR3 length: 14
CDR3 DNA: TGTGCCAGCAGTTTAGGACCGTCAAACTATGGCTACACCTTC
CDR3 protein: CASSLGPSNYGYTF

D gene: NA
V gene: TRBV11-3
J gene: TRBJ2-1
clone size: NA
CDR3 length: 13
CDR3 DNA: TGTGCCAGCAGCTTAGATTTGGTTGATGAGCAGTTCTTC
CDR3 protein: CASSLDLVDEQFF

D gene: TRBD1
V gene: TRBV12-5
J gene: TRBJ2-1
clone size: NA
CDR3 length: 14
CDR3 DNA: TGTGCTAGTGGCCGAGGACAGGGCTACAATGAGCAGTTCTTC
CDR3 protein: CASGRGQGYNEQFF

D gene: NA
V gene: TRBV29-1
J gene: TRBJ1-1
clone size: many
CDR3 length: 10
CDR3 DNA: TGCAGCGTTGTTGGATTTGAAGCTTTCTTT
CDR3 protein: CSVVGFEAFF

D gene: TRBD1
V gene: TRBV6-5
J gene: TRBJ1-2
clone size: NA
CDR3 length: 14
CDR3 DNA: TGTGCCAGCAGTCGGACAGGGTTTGGGGATGGCTACACCTTC
CDR3 protein: CASSRTGFGDGYTF

D gene: TRBD1
V gene: TRBV18
J gene: TRBJ1-5
clone size: NA
CDR3 length: 14
CDR3 DNA: TGTGCCAGCTCATTGACAGGGGCTAATCAGCCCCAGCATTTT
CDR3 protein: CASSLTGANQPQHF

D gene: TRBD1
V gene: TRBV7-9
J gene: TRBJ1-4
clone size: few
CDR3 length: 15
CDR3 DNA: TGTGCCAGCAGTTTTAGCGACAGGGTTGGCGAAAAACTGTTTTTT
CDR3 protein: CASSFSDRVGEKLFF

D gene: NA
V gene: TRBV13
J gene: TRBJ2-3
clone size: few
CDR3 length: 13
CDR3 DNA: TGTGCCAGCAGCTTACTACGCACAGATACGCAGTATTTT
CDR3 protein: CASSLLRTDTQYF

D gene: NA
V gene: TRBV7-2
J gene: TRBJ2-7
clone size: NA
CDR3 length: 12
CDR3 DNA: TGTGCCAGCAGCTTAGCGCGGTACGAGCAGTACTTC
CDR3 protein: CASSLARYEQYF

D gene: NA
V gene: TRBV4-3
J gene: TRBJ1-6
clone size: few
CDR3 length: 13
CDR3 DNA: TGCGCCAGCAGCCAAGCCAGTAATTCACCCCTCCACTTT
CDR3 protein: CASSQASNSPLHF

D gene: NA
V gene: TRBV25-1
J gene: TRBJ2-2
clone size: NA
CDR3 length: 16
CDR3 DNA: TGTGCCAGCAGTGAATATGGACCATGGTTAGGGGAGGAGCTGTTTTTT
CDR3 protein: CASSEYGPWLGEELFF

D gene: NA
V gene: TRBV12-5
J gene: TRBJ2-1
clone size: few
CDR3 length: 12
CDR3 DNA: TGTGCTAGTGGTTTGCCCCCCGGGGAGCAGTTCTTC
CDR3 protein: CASGLPPGEQFF

D gene: NA
V gene: TRBV29-1
J gene: TRBJ1-1
clone size: NA
CDR3 length: 16
CDR3 DNA: TGCAGCGTTGGCTCAACCCCCTCTAGGGTGAACACTGAAGCTTTCTTT
CDR3 protein: CSVGSTPSRVNTEAFF

D gene: NA
V gene: TRBV5-4
J gene: TRBJ2-6
clone size: few
CDR3 length: 14
CDR3 DNA: TGTGCCAGCAGGCCGATCTCTGGGGCCAACGTCCTGACTTTC
CDR3 protein: CASRPISGANVLTF

D gene: NA
V gene: TRBV4-3
J gene: TRBJ1-3
clone size: NA
CDR3 length: 15
CDR3 DNA: TGCGCCAGCAGCTACGCGGGGGACTCTGGAAACACCATATATTTT
CDR3 protein: CASSYAGDSGNTIYF

D gene: TRBD2
V gene: TRBV15
J gene: TRBJ2-3
clone size: NA
CDR3 length: 14
CDR3 DNA: TGTGCCACCAGCATTAGCGGGGGAACAGATACGCAGTATTTT
CDR3 protein: CATSISGGTDTQYF

D gene: TRBD1
V gene: TRBV15
J gene: TRBJ1-3
clone size: few
CDR3 length: 16
CDR3 DNA: TGTGCCACCAGCAGGGACAGGCAGAGCTCTGGAAACACCATATATTTT
CDR3 protein: CATSRDRQSSGNTIYF